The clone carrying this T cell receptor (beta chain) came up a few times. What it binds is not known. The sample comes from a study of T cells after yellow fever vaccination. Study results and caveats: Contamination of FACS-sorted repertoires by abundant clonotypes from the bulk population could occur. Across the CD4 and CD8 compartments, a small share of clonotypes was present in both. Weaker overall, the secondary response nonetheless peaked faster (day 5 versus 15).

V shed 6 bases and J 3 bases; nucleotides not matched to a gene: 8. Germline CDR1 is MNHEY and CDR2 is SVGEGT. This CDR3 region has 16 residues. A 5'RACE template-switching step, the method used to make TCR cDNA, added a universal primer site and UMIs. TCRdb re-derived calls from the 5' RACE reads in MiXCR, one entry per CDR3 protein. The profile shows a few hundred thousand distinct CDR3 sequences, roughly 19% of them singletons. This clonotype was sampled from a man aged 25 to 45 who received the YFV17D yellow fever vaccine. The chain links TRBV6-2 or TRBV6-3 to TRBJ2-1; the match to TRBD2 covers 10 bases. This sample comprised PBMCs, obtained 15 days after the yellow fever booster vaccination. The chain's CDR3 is CASSPRTSGNYNEQFF. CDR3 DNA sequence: TGTGCCAGCAGCCCAAGGACTAGCGGAAACTACAATGAGCAGTTCTTC.